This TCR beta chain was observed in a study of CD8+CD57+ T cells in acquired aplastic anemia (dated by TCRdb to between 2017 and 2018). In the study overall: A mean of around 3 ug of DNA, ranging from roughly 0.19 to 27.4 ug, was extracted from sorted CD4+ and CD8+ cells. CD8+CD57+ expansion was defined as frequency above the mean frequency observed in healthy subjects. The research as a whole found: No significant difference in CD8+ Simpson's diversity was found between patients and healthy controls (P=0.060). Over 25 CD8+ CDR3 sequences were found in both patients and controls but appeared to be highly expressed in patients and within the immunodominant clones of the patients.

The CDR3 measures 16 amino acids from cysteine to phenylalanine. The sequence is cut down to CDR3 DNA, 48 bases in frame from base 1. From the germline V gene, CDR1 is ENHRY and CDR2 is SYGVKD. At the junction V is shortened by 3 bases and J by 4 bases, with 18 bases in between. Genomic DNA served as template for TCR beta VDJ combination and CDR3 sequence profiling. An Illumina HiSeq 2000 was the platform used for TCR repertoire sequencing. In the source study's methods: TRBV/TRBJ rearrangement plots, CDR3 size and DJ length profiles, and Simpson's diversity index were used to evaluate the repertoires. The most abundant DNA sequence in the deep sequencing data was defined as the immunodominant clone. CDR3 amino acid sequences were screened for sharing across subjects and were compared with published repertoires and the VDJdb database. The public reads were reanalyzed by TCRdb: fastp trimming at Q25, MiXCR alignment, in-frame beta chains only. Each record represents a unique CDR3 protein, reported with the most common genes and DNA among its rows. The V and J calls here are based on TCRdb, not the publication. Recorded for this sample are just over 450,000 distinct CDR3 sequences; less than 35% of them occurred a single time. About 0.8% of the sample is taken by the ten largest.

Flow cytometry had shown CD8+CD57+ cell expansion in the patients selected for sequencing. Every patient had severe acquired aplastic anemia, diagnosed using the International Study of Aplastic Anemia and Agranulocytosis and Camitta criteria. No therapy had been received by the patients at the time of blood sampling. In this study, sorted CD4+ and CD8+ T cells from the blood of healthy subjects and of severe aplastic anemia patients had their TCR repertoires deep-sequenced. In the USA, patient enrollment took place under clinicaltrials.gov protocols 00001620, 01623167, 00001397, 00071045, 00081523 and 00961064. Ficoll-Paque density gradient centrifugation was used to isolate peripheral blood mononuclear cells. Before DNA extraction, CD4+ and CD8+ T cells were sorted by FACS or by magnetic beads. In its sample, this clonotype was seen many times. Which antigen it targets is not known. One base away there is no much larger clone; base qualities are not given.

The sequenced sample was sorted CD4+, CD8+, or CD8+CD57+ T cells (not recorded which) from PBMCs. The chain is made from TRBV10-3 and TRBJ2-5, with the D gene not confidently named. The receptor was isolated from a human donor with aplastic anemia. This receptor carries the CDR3 CAISDLNSYGGETQYF. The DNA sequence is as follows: TGTGCCATCAGTGACCTAAACAGTTATGGTGGAGAGACCCAGTACTTC.